The 10 T cell receptor beta chains below all came from one sample that was sequenced in a study of T-cell memory formation after mild COVID-19. TCRdb ran MiXCR on the 5' RACE reads and lists one entry per CDR3 protein. The sample holds fewer than 200,000 distinct CDR3 sequences, around 13% seen once. Input material: PBMCs or a T cell subset sorted from them (not recorded which). The origin of the receptors is a man aged 18 to 29 who had mild COVID-19 (a few samples of this study predate the infection). Cell type and time point are not known.

In this sample, this clonotype turned up many times. The chain links TRBV5-1 to TRBJ2-5; no firm D call. Germline V gene lookup returns CDR1 SGHRS and CDR2 YFSETQ. V lost 0 bases and J lost 5, with 8 bases in between. The CDR3 length is 13 residues. The CDR3 here is CASSLEGSETQYF. The DNA for the CDR3 is TGCGCCAGCAGCTTGGAGGGCAGCGAGACCCAGTACTTC.

This chain connects TRBV9 to TRBJ2-7; D remains unclear. Trimming removed 0 bases from V and 0 bases from J, with 7 bases in between. This CDR3 region has 14 residues. Germline lookup yields CDR1 SGDLS and CDR2 YYNGEE. The CDR3 bases are TGTGCCAGCAGCGTAGTCAGTACCTCCTACGAGCAGTACTTC. Residues: CASSVVSTSYEQYF.

This clonotype was detected a few times. The chain uses TRBV5-1 and TRBJ2-7; D uncertain. V lost 2 bases and J lost 3, with 12 bases in between. Germline CDR1 and CDR2: SGHRS and YFSETQ. The CDR3 spans 14 residues. CDR3 sequence: CASSLLANGYEQYF. The CDR3 DNA sequence: TGCGCCAGCAGCTTACTTGCCAACGGCTACGAGCAGTACTTC.

This chain joins TRBV12-3 or TRBV12-4 and TRBJ2-1, with D uncertain. The CDR3 consists of 11 residues. V was clipped by 0 bases and J by 9 bases, with 3 bases between them. The CDR3 sequence: CASSLAAEQFF. DNA for the CDR3: TGTGCCAGCAGTTTAGCGGCTGAGCAGTTCTTC.

This clonotype was recorded a few times. The chain employs TRBV5-1 and TRBJ2-3; maybe TRBD2 (6 bases). Germline CDR1 and CDR2: SGHRS and YFSETQ. The CDR3 is 14 residues long. Between the trimmed V and J ends, which lost 2 bases and 2 bases, there was a span of 9 bases. CDR3 region: CASSLREVTDTQYF. CDR3 coding DNA: TGCGCCAGCAGCTTAAGGGAGGTCACAGATACGCAGTATTTT.

This clonotype was detected ten times or more. The chain links TRBV3-1 to TRBJ2-3; 10 nucleotides align to TRBD2. CDR3 length equals 15 residues. Germline values: CDR1 LGHDT, CDR2 YNNKEL (reference sequence). V lost 4 bases, J lost 2 bases, and 3 bases stayed unmatched. CDR3 protein: CASSPLAGVTDTQYF. CDR3 bases: TGTGCCAGCAGCCCCCTAGCGGGGGTCACAGATACGCAGTATTTT.

This clonotype was observed a handful of times. V gene TRBV20-1 combines with J gene TRBJ2-2; 7 bases map to TRBD1. J gave up 6 bases and V 6 bases, and 10 bases lay outside the gene matches. CDR1 is DFQATT, CDR2 SNEGSKA, per germline (reference sequence). This CDR3 contains 14 residues. The CDR3, as DNA: TGCAGTGCGAGGCCCAGGGGGTATGCCGGGGAGCTGTTTTTT. This codes for CSARPRGYAGELFF.

The table lists this clonotype with a count of one. The J gene is TRBJ1-3, the V gene TRBV7-9, with D hard to call. Trimming stripped 6 bases from V and 3 bases from J, with 12 bases between. Germline CDR1 is SEHNR and CDR2 is FQNEAQ (reference sequence). This CDR3 has 14 residues. The CDR3 here is CASRERTDGNTIYF. The CDR3 DNA reads as TGTGCCAGCAGGGAAAGGACGGATGGAAACACCATATATTTT.

This clonotype was recorded at least ten times. The V gene is TRBV7-2, the J gene TRBJ2-3, with D perhaps matching TRBD1 or TRBD2 (5 bases each). CDR1 and CDR2 (germline): SGHTA, FQGNSA. Trimming took 2 bases from V and 6 from J, leaving 9 bases between them. The CDR3 is 13 residues long. Here the CDR3 reads CASSLRGDDTQYF. As DNA, the CDR3 is TGTGCCAGCAGCTTAAGAGGGGATGATACGCAGTATTTT. The complete variable domain, with remaining parts taken from reference TRBV7-2 and TRBJ2-3, reads GAGVSQSPSNKVTEKGKDVELRCDPISGHTALYWYRQSLGQGLEFLIYFQGNSAPDKSGLPSDRFSAERTGGSVSTLTIQRTQQEDSAVYLCASSLRGDDTQYFGPGTRLTVL.

This clonotype turned up a few times. The genes are TRBV15 and TRBJ1-5; D may be TRBD1 (6 bases). From germline, CDR1 is LNHNV and CDR2 YYDKDF (reference sequence). This CDR3 has 15 residues. Trimming cost V 5 bases and J 5 bases, with 16 bases left between them. The CDR3 DNA sequence: TGTGCCACCAGCGTGGGCTGGGGGCTATATCAGCCCCAGCATTTT. Its protein product is CATSVGWGLYQPQHF.